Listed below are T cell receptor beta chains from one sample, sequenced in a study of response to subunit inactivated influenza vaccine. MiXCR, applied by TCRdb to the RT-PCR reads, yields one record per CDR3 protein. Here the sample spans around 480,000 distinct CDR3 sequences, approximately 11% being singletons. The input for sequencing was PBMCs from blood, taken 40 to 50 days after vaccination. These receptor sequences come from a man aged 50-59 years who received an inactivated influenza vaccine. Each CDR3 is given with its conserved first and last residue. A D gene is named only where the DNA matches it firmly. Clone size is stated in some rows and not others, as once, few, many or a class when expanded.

cdr3_nt: TGCAGTGCTAGAACGAGGACTGCAGGGTTTGAGCAGTTCTTC
cdr3_aa: CSARTRTAGFEQFF
j_call: TRBJ2-1
clone_size: few
v_call: TRBV20-1
d_call: -

cdr3_nt: TGTGCCAGCAGTGCCGCGACCGGGACAATTCACTATGGCTACACCTTC
cdr3_aa: CASSAATGTIHYGYTF
j_call: TRBJ1-2
clone_size: few
v_call: TRBV12-3/TRBV12-4
d_call: -

cdr3_nt: TGCGCCAGCAGCTTGGTGCGAACCCGGCAGGGCACCGGGGAGCTGTTTTTT
cdr3_aa: CASSLVRTRQGTGELFF
j_call: TRBJ2-2
clone_size: few
v_call: TRBV5-1
d_call: -

cdr3_nt: TGTGCCAGTTCGCGCGAGAGTAGCAATCAGCCCCAGCATTTT
cdr3_aa: CASSRESSNQPQHF
j_call: TRBJ1-5
clone_size: few
v_call: TRBV2
d_call: -

cdr3_nt: TGCGCCAGCAGCCTTCGACTAGCGGGAGGGCCCGGGGAGCAGTACTTC
cdr3_aa: CASSLRLAGGPGEQYF
j_call: TRBJ2-7
clone_size: -
v_call: TRBV4-3
d_call: TRBD2

cdr3_nt: TGCGCCAGCAGCTTGTCGGGAGGGCAAAGTGATTCTACGCAGTATTTT
cdr3_aa: CASSLSGGQSDSTQYF
j_call: TRBJ2-3
clone_size: few
v_call: TRBV5-1
d_call: TRBD2

cdr3_nt: TGTGCCATCAGGGGACAGACCTCCTACAATGAGCAGTTCTTC
cdr3_aa: CAIRGQTSYNEQFF
j_call: TRBJ2-1
clone_size: many
v_call: TRBV10-3
d_call: TRBD1

cdr3_nt: TGTGCCAGCAGCCCCTTCACCCGGAGGGTTGGAAACACCATATATTTT
cdr3_aa: CASSPFTRRVGNTIYF
j_call: TRBJ1-3
clone_size: -
v_call: TRBV7-2
d_call: -

cdr3_nt: TGTGCCAGCAGCTTAATCTCAGATACGCAGTATTTT
cdr3_aa: CASSLISDTQYF
j_call: TRBJ2-3
clone_size: many
v_call: TRBV7-8
d_call: -

cdr3_nt: TGCAGTGCTAGAGTCTCTGAAAACACCGGGGAGCTGTTTTTT
cdr3_aa: CSARVSENTGELFF
j_call: TRBJ2-2
clone_size: -
v_call: TRBV20-1
d_call: -

cdr3_nt: TGTGCCAGCAGTGTGGAGGCTTTTGGCACAGATACGCAGTATTTT
cdr3_aa: CASSVEAFGTDTQYF
j_call: TRBJ2-3
clone_size: few
v_call: TRBV2
d_call: -

cdr3_nt: TGCAGTGCTAAACGGCAGCAGAACGAGCAGTACTTC
cdr3_aa: CSAKRQQNEQYF
j_call: TRBJ2-7
clone_size: few
v_call: TRBV20-1
d_call: -

cdr3_nt: TGCGCCAGCAGCTTGGCCGAACAGCTGAACACTGAAGCTTTCTTT
cdr3_aa: CASSLAEQLNTEAFF
j_call: TRBJ1-1
clone_size: few
v_call: TRBV5-1
d_call: -

cdr3_nt: TGTGCCAGCAGTTTGACAGCCGCTAACTATGGCTACACCTTC
cdr3_aa: CASSLTAANYGYTF
j_call: TRBJ1-2
clone_size: many
v_call: TRBV12-3/TRBV12-4
d_call: -

cdr3_nt: TGTGCCAGCACGGTAGCGTGGGGTTCCACCGGGGAGCTGTTTTTT
cdr3_aa: CASTVAWGSTGELFF
j_call: TRBJ2-2
clone_size: -
v_call: TRBV6-1
d_call: -

cdr3_nt: TGTGCCAGCAGCATTTCCGGGACGGGGAATTCACCCCTCCACTTT
cdr3_aa: CASSISGTGNSPLHF
j_call: TRBJ1-6
clone_size: many
v_call: TRBV7-8
d_call: -

cdr3_nt: TGTGCCACCAGCAGAGGACGGAATGAGCAGTTCTTC
cdr3_aa: CATSRGRNEQFF
j_call: TRBJ2-1
clone_size: -
v_call: TRBV15
d_call: -

cdr3_nt: TGTGCCAGCAGCCCTTCTAGCGGGGGGTCCTACGAGCAGTACTTC
cdr3_aa: CASSPSSGGSYEQYF
j_call: TRBJ2-7
clone_size: many
v_call: TRBV7-6
d_call: TRBD2

cdr3_nt: TGCAGTGCTAGAATAGGGGTGGATGAGACCCAGTACTTC
cdr3_aa: CSARIGVDETQYF
j_call: TRBJ2-5
clone_size: many
v_call: TRBV20-1
d_call: -

cdr3_nt: TGTGCCAGCAGTTCGCCTCGGAACAATGAGCAGTTCTTC
cdr3_aa: CASSSPRNNEQFF
j_call: TRBJ2-1
clone_size: few
v_call: TRBV6-5
d_call: -

cdr3_nt: TGTGCCAGCAGCCTTTCTGGGGGGAACTACGAGCAGTACTTC
cdr3_aa: CASSLSGGNYEQYF
j_call: TRBJ2-7
clone_size: many
v_call: TRBV12-3/TRBV12-4
d_call: -

cdr3_nt: TGCAGTGCTAGAGCTACTAGCGGGGGACGTTACAATGAGCAGTTCTTC
cdr3_aa: CSARATSGGRYNEQFF
j_call: TRBJ2-1
clone_size: many
v_call: TRBV20-1
d_call: TRBD2

cdr3_nt: TGCAGCGTTCGCGGGAGGGCCAAAGATACGCAGTATTTT
cdr3_aa: CSVRGRAKDTQYF
j_call: TRBJ2-3
clone_size: -
v_call: TRBV29-1
d_call: TRBD2

cdr3_nt: TGTGCCAGCAGCTTTTACAGGGATCAGCCCCAGCATTTT
cdr3_aa: CASSFYRDQPQHF
j_call: TRBJ1-5
clone_size: many
v_call: TRBV7-2
d_call: -

cdr3_nt: TGTGCCAGCAGCGTAGGGACTAGGGACACTGAAGCTTTCTTT
cdr3_aa: CASSVGTRDTEAFF
j_call: TRBJ1-1
clone_size: many
v_call: TRBV9
d_call: -

cdr3_nt: TGCGCCAGCAGCCAAGGGGAAGGTCAGCCCCAGCATTTT
cdr3_aa: CASSQGEGQPQHF
j_call: TRBJ1-5
clone_size: many
v_call: TRBV4-3
d_call: -

cdr3_nt: TGTGCCATCAGCTGGACAGGGGGCGAGAACGAGCAGTACTTC
cdr3_aa: CAISWTGGENEQYF
j_call: TRBJ2-7
clone_size: many
v_call: TRBV10-3
d_call: TRBD1

cdr3_nt: TGTGCCAGCAGCGTGGAGGCCTTAAGGACTAGTGTCACAGATACGCAGTATTTT
cdr3_aa: CASSVEALRTSVTDTQYF
j_call: TRBJ2-3
clone_size: many
v_call: TRBV9
d_call: TRBD2

cdr3_nt: TGTGCCAGCAGGGCCGGGACAGGGAAACAAGAGACCCAGTACTTC
cdr3_aa: CASRAGTGKQETQYF
j_call: TRBJ2-5
clone_size: few
v_call: TRBV6-1
d_call: TRBD1

cdr3_nt: TGTGCCAGCAGCGCCCCCGGGACGAGCACAGATACGCAGTATTTT
cdr3_aa: CASSAPGTSTDTQYF
j_call: TRBJ2-3
clone_size: -
v_call: TRBV5-5
d_call: -

cdr3_nt: TGCGCCAGCAGCCAAGGACACTCTAAGGGCACTGAAGCTTTCTTT
cdr3_aa: CASSQGHSKGTEAFF
j_call: TRBJ1-1
clone_size: few
v_call: TRBV5-1
d_call: -

cdr3_nt: TGCGCCAGCAGCCCACTGGGGGCTCAGGCCGGGGAGCTGTTTTTT
cdr3_aa: CASSPLGAQAGELFF
j_call: TRBJ2-2
clone_size: few
v_call: TRBV4-3
d_call: -

cdr3_nt: TGCAGCGTGGTTAGTGGGTCGAGGGAGCAGTACTTC
cdr3_aa: CSVVSGSREQYF
j_call: TRBJ2-7
clone_size: -
v_call: TRBV29-1
d_call: -

cdr3_nt: TGTGCCAGCAGTTTCTTTGCTAGCGGGAACGAGCAGTACTTC
cdr3_aa: CASSFFASGNEQYF
j_call: TRBJ2-7
clone_size: -
v_call: TRBV12-3/TRBV12-4
d_call: TRBD2

cdr3_nt: TGTGCCAGCAGCAGAATTTACAGCTACCAAGAGACCCAGTACTTC
cdr3_aa: CASSRIYSYQETQYF
j_call: TRBJ2-5
clone_size: few
v_call: TRBV7-6
d_call: -

cdr3_nt: TGCAGTGCTAGAGCCAAGGGCCAGCCCCAGCATTTT
cdr3_aa: CSARAKGQPQHF
j_call: TRBJ1-5
clone_size: many
v_call: TRBV20-1
d_call: -

cdr3_nt: TGTGCCAGCAGCCACCCCACTGGAAACACCATATATTTT
cdr3_aa: CASSHPTGNTIYF
j_call: TRBJ1-3
clone_size: -
v_call: TRBV28
d_call: -

cdr3_nt: TGTGCCAGCAGCTTGTTAGGGCTAGCGGTCACAGATACGCAGTATTTT
cdr3_aa: CASSLLGLAVTDTQYF
j_call: TRBJ2-3
clone_size: many
v_call: TRBV5-6
d_call: TRBD2

cdr3_nt: TGTGCCAGGAGCTTAGATACCTACGAGCAGTACTTC
cdr3_aa: CARSLDTYEQYF
j_call: TRBJ2-7
clone_size: -
v_call: TRBV11-2
d_call: -

cdr3_nt: TGTGCCAGCAGCCCCCGGGACACCCTTACCGGACTAGCGGGAGTCGATGAGCAGTTCTTC
cdr3_aa: CASSPRDTLTGLAGVDEQFF
j_call: TRBJ2-1
clone_size: few
v_call: TRBV11-2
d_call: TRBD2

cdr3_nt: TGCAGCGTTGAAGGGGCATACGAGCAGTACTTC
cdr3_aa: CSVEGAYEQYF
j_call: TRBJ2-7
clone_size: few
v_call: TRBV29-1
d_call: -

cdr3_nt: TGCAGTGCTCCTCTCAGGGGGCAGGGAATCACTGAAGCTTTCTTT
cdr3_aa: CSAPLRGQGITEAFF
j_call: TRBJ1-1
clone_size: few
v_call: TRBV20-1
d_call: TRBD1

cdr3_nt: TGCGCCAGCAGCCCTAGCGGGCCAACGGCGGAGACCCAGTACTTC
cdr3_aa: CASSPSGPTAETQYF
j_call: TRBJ2-5
clone_size: many
v_call: TRBV4-1
d_call: TRBD2

cdr3_nt: TGCGCCATCCCCCCGACAGGGGTGGGGGTAGCCAAAAACATTCAGTACTTC
cdr3_aa: CAIPPTGVGVAKNIQYF
j_call: TRBJ2-4
clone_size: -
v_call: TRBV10-1
d_call: TRBD1

cdr3_nt: TGTGCCAGCAGCCCCACCCCCGGACAGACCTACGAGCAGTACTTC
cdr3_aa: CASSPTPGQTYEQYF
j_call: TRBJ2-7
clone_size: -
v_call: TRBV5-5
d_call: -

cdr3_nt: TGCAGTGCCCACGGGGTTAGCAATCAGCCCCAGCATTTT
cdr3_aa: CSAHGVSNQPQHF
j_call: TRBJ1-5
clone_size: few
v_call: TRBV20-1
d_call: -

cdr3_nt: TGTGCCAGCAGAAACAGGGCGGCTAATGAAAAACTGTTTTTT
cdr3_aa: CASRNRAANEKLFF
j_call: TRBJ1-4
clone_size: -
v_call: TRBV2
d_call: -

cdr3_nt: TGTGCCAGCAGTTTGCGAAACACCATATATTTT
cdr3_aa: CASSLRNTIYF
j_call: TRBJ1-3
clone_size: many
v_call: TRBV12-3/TRBV12-4
d_call: -

cdr3_nt: TGTGCCAGCAGCTTGGGGACAGTAAGGCAAGAGACCCAGTACTTC
cdr3_aa: CASSLGTVRQETQYF
j_call: TRBJ2-5
clone_size: -
v_call: TRBV5-5
d_call: -

cdr3_nt: TGCAGTGCTAGAGATCCTGGGGCAGTATACACAGATACGCAGTATTTT
cdr3_aa: CSARDPGAVYTDTQYF
j_call: TRBJ2-3
clone_size: many
v_call: TRBV20-1
d_call: -